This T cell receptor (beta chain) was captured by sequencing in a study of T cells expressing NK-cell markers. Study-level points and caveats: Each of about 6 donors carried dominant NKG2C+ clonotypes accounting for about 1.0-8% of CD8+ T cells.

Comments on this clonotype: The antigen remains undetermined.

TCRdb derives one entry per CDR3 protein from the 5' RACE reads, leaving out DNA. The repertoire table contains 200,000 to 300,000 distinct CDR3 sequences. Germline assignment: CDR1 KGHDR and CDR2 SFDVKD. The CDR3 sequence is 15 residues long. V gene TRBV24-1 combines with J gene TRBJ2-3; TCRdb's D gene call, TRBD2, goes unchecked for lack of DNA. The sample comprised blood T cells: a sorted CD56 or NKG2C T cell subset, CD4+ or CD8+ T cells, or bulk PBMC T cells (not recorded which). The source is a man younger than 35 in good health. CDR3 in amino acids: CATSDLGGRGDTQYF.